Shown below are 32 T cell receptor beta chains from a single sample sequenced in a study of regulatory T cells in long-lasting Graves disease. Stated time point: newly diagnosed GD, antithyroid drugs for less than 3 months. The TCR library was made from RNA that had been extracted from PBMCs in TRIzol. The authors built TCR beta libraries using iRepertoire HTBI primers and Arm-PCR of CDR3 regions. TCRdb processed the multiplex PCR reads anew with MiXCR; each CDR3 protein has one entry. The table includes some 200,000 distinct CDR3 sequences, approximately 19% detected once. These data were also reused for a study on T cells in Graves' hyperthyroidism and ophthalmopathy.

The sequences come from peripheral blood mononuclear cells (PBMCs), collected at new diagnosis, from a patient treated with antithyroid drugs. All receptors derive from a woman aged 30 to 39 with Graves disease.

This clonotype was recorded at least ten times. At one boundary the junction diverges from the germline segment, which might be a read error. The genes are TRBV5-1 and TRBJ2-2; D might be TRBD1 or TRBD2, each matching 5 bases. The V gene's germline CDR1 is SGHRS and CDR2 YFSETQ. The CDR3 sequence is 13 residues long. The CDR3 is CASSPQGAGELFF. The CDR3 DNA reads TGTGCCAGCAGCCCCCAGGGAGCCGGGGAGCTGTTTTTT.

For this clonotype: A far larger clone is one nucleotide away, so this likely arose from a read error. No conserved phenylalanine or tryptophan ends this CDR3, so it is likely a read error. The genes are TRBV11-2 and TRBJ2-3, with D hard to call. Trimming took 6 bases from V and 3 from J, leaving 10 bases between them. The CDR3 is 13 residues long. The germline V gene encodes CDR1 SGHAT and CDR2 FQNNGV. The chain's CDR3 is CASSWTRTDTQYS. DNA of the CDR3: TGTGCCAGCAGTTGGACCCGGACAGATACGCAGTATTCT.

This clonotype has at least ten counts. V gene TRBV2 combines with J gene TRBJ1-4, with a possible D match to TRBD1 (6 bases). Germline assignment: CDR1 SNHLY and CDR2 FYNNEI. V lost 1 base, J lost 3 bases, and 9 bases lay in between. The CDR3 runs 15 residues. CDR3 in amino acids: CASSEEGGPNEKLFF. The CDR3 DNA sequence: TGTGCCAGCAGTGAAGAAGGGGGACCTAATGAAAAACTGTTTTTT.

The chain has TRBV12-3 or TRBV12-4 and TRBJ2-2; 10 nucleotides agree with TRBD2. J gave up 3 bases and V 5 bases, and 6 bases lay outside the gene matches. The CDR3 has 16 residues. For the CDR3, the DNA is TGTGCCAGCAGTCTTAGGACTAGCGGATACACCGGGGAGCTGTTTTTT. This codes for CASSLRTSGYTGELFF.

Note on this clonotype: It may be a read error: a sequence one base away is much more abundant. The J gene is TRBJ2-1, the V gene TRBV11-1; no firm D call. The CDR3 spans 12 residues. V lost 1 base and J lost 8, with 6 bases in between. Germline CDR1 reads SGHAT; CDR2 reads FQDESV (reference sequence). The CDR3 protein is CASSLVQHEQFF. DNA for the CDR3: TGTGCCAGCAGCTTAGTTCAACATGAGCAGTTCTTC.

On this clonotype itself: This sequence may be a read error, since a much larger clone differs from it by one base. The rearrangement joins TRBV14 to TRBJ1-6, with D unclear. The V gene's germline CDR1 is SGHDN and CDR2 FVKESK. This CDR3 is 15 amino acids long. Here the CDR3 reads CASNRGASYNSPLQF. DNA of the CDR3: TGTGCCAGCAACCGGGGAGCAAGCTATAATTCACCCCTCCAGTTT.

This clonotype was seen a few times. As DNA, the CDR3 is TGCGCCAGCAGGCTTGGGGGCGAGACAAGTGAGCAGTTCTTC. Translating gives CASRLGGETSEQFF. V usage is TRBV5-1 and J usage is TRBJ2-1; D may be TRBD1 (6 bases). Germline CDR1 SGHRS, CDR2 YFSETQ. The CDR3 spans 14 residues. Between the trimmed V and J ends, which lost 5 bases and 9 bases, there was a span of 18 bases. The whole variable domain, filled in from reference TRBV5-1 and TRBJ2-1, reads KAGVTQTPRYLIKTRGQQVTLSCSPISGHRSVSWYQQTPGQGLQFLFEYFSETQRNKGNFPGRFSGRQFSNSRSEMNVSTLELGDSALYLCASRLGGETSEQFFGPGTRLTVL.

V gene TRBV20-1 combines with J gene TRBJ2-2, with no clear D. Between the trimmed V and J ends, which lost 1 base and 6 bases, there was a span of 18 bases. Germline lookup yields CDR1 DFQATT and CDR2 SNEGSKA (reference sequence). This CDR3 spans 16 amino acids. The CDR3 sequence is CSARAGSSVRPGELFF. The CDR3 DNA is TGCAGTGCTAGAGCCGGGTCTTCGGTGAGGCCCGGGGAGCTGTTTTTT.

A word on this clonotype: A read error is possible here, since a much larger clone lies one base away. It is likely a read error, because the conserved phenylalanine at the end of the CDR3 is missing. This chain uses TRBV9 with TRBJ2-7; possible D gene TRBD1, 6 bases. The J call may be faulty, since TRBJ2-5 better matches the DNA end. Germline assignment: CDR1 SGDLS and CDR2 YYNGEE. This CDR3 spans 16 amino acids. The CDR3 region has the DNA TGTGCCAGCACCATTTCGACAGGAATGGGTAGGGAGACCCAGTACTCC. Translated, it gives CASTISTGMGRETQYS.

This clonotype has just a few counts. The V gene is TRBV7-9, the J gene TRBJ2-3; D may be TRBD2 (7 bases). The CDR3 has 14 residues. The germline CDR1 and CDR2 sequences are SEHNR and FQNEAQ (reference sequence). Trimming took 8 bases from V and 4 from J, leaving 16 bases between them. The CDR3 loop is CASRIGGPADTQYF. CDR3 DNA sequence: TGTGCCAGCCGCATCGGGGGGCCAGCAGATACGCAGTATTTT.

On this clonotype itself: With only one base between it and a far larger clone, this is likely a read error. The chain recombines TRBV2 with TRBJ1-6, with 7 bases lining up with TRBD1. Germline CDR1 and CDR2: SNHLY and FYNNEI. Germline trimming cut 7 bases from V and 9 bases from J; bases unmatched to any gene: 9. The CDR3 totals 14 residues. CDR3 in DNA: TGTGCCAGCACCGACAGGGCCAGCCCTTCACCCCTCCACTTT. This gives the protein CASTDRASPSPLHF.

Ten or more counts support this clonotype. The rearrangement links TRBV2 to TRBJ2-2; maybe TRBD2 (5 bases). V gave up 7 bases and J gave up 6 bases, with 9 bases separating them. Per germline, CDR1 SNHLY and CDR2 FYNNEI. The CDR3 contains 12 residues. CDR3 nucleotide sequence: TGTGCCAGCACTTCGGGATCCGGGGAGCTGTTTTTT. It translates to CASTSGSGELFF.

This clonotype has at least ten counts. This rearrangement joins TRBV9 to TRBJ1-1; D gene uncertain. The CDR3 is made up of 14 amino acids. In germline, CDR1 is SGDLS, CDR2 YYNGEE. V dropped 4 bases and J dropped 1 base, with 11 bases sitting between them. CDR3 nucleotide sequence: TGTGCCAGCAGCACGACCGGGCAGAACACTGAAGCTTTCTTT. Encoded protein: CASSTTGQNTEAFF. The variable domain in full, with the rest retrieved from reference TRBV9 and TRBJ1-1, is DSGVTQTPKHLITATGQRVTLRCSPRSGDLSVYWYQQSLDQGLQFLIQYYNGEERAKGNILERFSAQQFPDLHSELNLSSLELGDSALYFCASSTTGQNTEAFFGQGTRLTVV.

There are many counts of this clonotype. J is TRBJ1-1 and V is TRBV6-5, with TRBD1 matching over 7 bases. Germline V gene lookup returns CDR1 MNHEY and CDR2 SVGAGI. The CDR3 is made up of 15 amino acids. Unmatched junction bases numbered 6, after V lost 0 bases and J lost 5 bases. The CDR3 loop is CASSYSTQGLTEAFF. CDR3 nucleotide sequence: TGTGCCAGCAGTTACTCGACACAGGGGTTGACTGAAGCTTTCTTT.

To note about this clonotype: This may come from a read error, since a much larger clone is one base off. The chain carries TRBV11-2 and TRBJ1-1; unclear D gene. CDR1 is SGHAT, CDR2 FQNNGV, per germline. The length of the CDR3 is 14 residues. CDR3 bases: TGTGCCAGCAGCGGCGGATCGGTTGTGACTGGAGCTTTCTTT. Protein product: CASSGGSVVTGAFF.

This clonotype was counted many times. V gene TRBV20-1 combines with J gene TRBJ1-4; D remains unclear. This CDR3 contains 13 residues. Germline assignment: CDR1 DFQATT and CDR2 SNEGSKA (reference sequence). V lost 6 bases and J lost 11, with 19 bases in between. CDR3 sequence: CSALRAAEGKLFF. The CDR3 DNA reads TGCAGTGCCCTGCGGGCGGCGGAAGGGAAACTGTTTTTT.

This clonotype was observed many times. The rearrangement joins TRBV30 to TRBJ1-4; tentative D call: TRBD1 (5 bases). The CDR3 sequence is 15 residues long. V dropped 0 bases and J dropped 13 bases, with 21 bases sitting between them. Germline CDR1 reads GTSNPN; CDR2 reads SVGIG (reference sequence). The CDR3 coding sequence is TGTGCCTGGAGTGTACTACAGGTCGTAGGTGTGGGACTGTTTTTT. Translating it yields CAWSVLQVVGVGLFF.

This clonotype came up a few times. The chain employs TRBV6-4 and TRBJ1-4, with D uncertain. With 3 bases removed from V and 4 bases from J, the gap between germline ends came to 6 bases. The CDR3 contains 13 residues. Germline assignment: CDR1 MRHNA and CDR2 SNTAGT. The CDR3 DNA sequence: TGTGCCAGCAGTGAGGGCCTTAATGAAAAACTGTTTTTT. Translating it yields CASSEGLNEKLFF.

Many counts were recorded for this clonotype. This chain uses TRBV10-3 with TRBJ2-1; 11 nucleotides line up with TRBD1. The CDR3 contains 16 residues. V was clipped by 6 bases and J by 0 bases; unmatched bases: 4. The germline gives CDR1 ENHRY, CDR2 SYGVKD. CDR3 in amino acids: CAIRAGTGGSYNEQFF. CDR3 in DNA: TGTGCCATCAGGGCGGGGACAGGGGGCTCCTACAATGAGCAGTTCTTC.

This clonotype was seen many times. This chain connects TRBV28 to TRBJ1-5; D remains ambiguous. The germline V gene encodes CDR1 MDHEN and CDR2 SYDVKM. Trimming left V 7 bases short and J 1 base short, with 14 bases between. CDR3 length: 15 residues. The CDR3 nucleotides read TGTGCCAGCACCCAGACGCTAGGGAGCAATCAGCCCCAGCATTTT. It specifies CASTQTLGSNQPQHF.

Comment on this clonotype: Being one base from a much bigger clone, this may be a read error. Here the CDR3 reads CSARDPLGQETHYF. DNA for the CDR3: TGCAGTGCTAGAGATCCCCTAGGCCAAGAGACCCATTACTTC. The chain is built from TRBV20-1 and TRBJ2-5; no firm D call. CDR3 length equals 14 residues. Germline values: CDR1 DFQATT, CDR2 SNEGSKA (reference sequence).

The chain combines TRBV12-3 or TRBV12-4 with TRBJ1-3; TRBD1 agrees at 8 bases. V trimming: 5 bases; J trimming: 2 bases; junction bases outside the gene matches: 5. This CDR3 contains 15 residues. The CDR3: CASSPGGRAGNTIYF. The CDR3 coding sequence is TGTGCCAGCAGTCCAGGGGGCAGAGCTGGAAACACCATATATTTT.

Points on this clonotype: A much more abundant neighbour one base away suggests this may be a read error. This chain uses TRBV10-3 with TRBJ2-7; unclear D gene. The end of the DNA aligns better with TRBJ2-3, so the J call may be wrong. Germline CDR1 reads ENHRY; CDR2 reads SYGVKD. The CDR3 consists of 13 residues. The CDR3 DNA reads TGTGCCATCAGTTACGACAGCACAGATACGCAGTATTTT. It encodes CAISYDSTDTQYF.

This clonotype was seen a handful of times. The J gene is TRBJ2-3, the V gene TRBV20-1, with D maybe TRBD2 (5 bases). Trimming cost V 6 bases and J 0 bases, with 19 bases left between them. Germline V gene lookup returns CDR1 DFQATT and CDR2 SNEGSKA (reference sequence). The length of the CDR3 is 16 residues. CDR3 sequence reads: CSARRRRPSSTDTQYF. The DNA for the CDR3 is TGCAGTGCAAGGCGCCGGAGGCCCTCTAGCACAGATACGCAGTATTTT.

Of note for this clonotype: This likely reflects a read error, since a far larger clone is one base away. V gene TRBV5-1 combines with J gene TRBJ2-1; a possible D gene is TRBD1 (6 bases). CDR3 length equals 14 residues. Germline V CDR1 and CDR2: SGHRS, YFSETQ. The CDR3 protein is CASSHGHRVHEQLF. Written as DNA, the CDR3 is TGTGCCAGCAGCCACGGACACAGGGTCCATGAGCAGCTCTTC.

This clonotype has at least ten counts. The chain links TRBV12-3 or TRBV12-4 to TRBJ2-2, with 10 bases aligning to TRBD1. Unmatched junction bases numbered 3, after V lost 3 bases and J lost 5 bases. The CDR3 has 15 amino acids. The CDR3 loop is CASSFRTGGTGELFF. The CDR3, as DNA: TGTGCCAGCAGTTTCCGGACAGGGGGGACCGGGGAGCTGTTTTTT.

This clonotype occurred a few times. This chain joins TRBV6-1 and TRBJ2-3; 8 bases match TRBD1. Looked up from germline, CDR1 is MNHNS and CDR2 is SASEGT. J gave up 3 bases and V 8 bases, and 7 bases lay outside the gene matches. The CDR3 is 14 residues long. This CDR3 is CASQGADTTDTQYF. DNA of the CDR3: TGTGCCAGCCAGGGGGCAGACACGACAGATACGCAGTATTTT.

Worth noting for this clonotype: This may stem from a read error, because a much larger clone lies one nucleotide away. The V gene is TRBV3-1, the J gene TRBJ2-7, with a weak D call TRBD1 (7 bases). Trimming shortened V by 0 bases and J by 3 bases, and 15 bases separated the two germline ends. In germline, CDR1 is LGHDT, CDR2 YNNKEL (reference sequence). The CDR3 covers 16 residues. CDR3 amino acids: CASSQEGGQLRYEQYF. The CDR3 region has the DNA TGTGCCAGCAGCCAAGAGGGGGGACAGCTTCGCTACGAGCAGTACTTC.

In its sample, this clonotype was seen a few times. The CDR3, as DNA: TGCGCCAGCAGCTTGGACAGTGGAACATATACGCAGTATTTT. Its protein is CASSLDSGTYTQYF. The gene calls are TRBV5-1 and TRBJ2-3, with no clear D. Germline V CDR1 and CDR2: SGHRS, YFSETQ. Trimming took 0 bases from V and 7 from J, leaving 12 bases between them. The CDR3 has 14 residues.

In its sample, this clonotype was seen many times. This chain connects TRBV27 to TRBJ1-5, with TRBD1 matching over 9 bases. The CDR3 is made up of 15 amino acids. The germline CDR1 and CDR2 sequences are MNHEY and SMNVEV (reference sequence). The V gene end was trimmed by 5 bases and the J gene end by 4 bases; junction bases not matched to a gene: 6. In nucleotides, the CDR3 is TGTGCCAGCAGTAAGGGGACAGGGCAGAATCAGCCCCAGCATTTT. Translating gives CASSKGTGQNQPQHF.

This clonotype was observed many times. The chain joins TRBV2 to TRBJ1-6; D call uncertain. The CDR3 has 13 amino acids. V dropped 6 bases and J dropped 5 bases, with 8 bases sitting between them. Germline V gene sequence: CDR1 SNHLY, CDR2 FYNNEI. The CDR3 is CASRRTNNSPLHF. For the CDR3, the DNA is TGTGCCAGCAGACGGACGAATAATTCACCCCTCCACTTT.

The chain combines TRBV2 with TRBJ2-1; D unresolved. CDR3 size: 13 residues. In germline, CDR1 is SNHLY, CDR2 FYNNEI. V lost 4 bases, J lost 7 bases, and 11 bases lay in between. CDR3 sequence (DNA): TGTGCCAGCAGTGCGGAGCAGCCTAATGAGCAGTTCTTC. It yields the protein CASSAEQPNEQFF.